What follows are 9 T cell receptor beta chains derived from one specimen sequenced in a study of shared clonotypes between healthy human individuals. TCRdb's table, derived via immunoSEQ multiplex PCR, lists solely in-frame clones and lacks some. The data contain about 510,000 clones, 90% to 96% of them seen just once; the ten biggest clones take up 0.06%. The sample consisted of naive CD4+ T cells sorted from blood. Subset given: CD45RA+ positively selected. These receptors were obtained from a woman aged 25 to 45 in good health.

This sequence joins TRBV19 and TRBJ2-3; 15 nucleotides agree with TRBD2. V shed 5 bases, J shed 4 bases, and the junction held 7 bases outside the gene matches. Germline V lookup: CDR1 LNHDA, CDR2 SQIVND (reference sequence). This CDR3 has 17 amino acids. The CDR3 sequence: CASSPLRTSGRADTQYF. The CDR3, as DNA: TGTGCCAGTAGTCCTCTACGGACTAGCGGGAGGGCAGATACGCAGTATTTT.

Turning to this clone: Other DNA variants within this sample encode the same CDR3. CDR3 DNA sequence: TGTGCCAGCAGCTTAGACTACTACGAGCAGTACTTC. Amino acid sequence: CASSLDYYEQYF. The V and J genes are TRBV7-9 and TRBJ2-7; D unresolved. Trimming removed 1 base from V and 3 bases from J, with 4 bases in between. CDR1 SEHNR and CDR2 FQNEAQ come from the germline V gene (reference sequence). The CDR3 contains 12 residues.

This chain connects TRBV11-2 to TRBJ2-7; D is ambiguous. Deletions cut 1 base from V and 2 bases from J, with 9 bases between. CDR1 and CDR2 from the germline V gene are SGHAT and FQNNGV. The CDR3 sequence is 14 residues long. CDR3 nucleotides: TGTGCCAGCAGCTTAGTGCAGGTCGCCTACGAGCAGTACTTC. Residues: CASSLVQVAYEQYF.

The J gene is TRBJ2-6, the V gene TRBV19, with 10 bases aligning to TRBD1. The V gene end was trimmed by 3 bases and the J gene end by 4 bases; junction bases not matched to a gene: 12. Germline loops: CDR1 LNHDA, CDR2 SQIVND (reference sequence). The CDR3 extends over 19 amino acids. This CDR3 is CASSMRGQGISLGANVLTF. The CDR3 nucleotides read TGTGCCAGTAGTATGAGGGGACAGGGGATTTCTTTGGGGGCCAACGTCCTGACTTTC.

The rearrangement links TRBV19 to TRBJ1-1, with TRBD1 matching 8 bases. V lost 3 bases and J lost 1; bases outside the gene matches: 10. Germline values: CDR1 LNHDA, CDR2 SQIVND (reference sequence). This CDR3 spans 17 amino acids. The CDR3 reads CASSISGTGLSNTEAFF. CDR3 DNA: TGTGCCAGTAGTATTTCCGGGACAGGTCTTTCGAACACTGAAGCTTTCTTT.

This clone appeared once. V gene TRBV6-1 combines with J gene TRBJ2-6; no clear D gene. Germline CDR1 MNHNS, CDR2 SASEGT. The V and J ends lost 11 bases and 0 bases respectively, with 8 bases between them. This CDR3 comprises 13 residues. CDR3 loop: CALGDSGANVLTF. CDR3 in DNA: TGTGCCTTAGGAGACTCTGGGGCCAACGTCCTGACTTTC.

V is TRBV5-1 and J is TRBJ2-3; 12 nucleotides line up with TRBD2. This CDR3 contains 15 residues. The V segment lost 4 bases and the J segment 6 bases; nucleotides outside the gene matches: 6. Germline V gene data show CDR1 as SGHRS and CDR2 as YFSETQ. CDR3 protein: CASSMTSGSGDTQYF. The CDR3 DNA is TGCGCCAGCAGCATGACTAGCGGGAGTGGTGATACGCAGTATTTT.

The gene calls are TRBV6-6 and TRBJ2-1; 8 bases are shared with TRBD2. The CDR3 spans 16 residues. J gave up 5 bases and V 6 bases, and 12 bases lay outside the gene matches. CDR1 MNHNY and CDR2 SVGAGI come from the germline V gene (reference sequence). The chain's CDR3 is CASRDKSGRVDNEQFF. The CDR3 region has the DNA TGTGCCAGCAGGGATAAAAGCGGGAGAGTGGACAATGAGCAGTTCTTC.

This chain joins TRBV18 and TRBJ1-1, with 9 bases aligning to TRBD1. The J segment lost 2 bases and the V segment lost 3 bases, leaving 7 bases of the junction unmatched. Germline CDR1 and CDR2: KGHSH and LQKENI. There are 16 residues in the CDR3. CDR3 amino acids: CASSPGTGFINTEAFF. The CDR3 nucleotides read TGTGCCAGCTCACCGGGGACAGGGTTTATCAACACTGAAGCTTTCTTT.